One sample yielded the 7 T cell receptor beta chains listed below, sequenced in a study of blood T cell repertoires in COVID-19. Assay: immunoSEQ multiplex PCR; the TCRdb copy retains only in-frame clones and omits some. The table has 450,000 or so clones, 90% seen once. Sequencing was carried out using PBMCs or T cells enriched from blood (not recorded which). The receptors were sampled from a young man who had recovered from COVID-19.

The V gene is TRBV4-1, the J gene TRBJ2-1; 8 bases fit TRBD1. V lost 0 bases to trimming and J lost 9 bases; unmatched junction nucleotides: 7. The germline gives CDR1 MGHRA, CDR2 YSYEKL. The CDR3 is made up of 15 amino acids. CDR3 sequence: CASSQEGTGNGEQFF. CDR3 nucleotide sequence: TGCGCCAGCAGCCAAGAAGGGACAGGTAACGGTGAGCAGTTCTTC.

A single count supports this clone. The chain has TRBV7-9 and TRBJ2-7, with 9 positions matching TRBD1. Per the germline V gene, CDR1 is SEHNR and CDR2 is FQNEAQ (reference sequence). The V and J ends lost 5 bases and 7 bases, in that order; junction bases with no gene match: 6. There are 13 residues in the CDR3. Here the CDR3 reads CASSLGTGREQYF. The CDR3, as DNA: TGTGCCAGCAGCCTCGGGACAGGGAGGGAGCAGTACTTC.

The rearrangement joins TRBV21-1 to TRBJ1-5; TRBD1, the table's D call, lacks a check against the DNA. TRBV21-1 is a listed pseudogene. CDR3 length: 14 residues. DNA of the CDR3: TGTGCCAGCAGCCCACCGCAGGGCTATCAGCCCCAGCATTTT. It yields the protein CASSPPQGYQPQHF.

The sample holds one count of this clone. The rearrangement joins TRBV2 to TRBJ1-1; TRBD1 aligns across 9 bases. The germline V gene has CDR1 SNHLY and CDR2 FYNNEI. There are 16 residues in the CDR3. Trimming removed 0 bases from V and 6 bases from J; junction bases left unmatched: 8. CDR3 nucleotides: TGTGCCAGCAGTGAAGCGCTCGGACAGGGGAGGCCTGAAGCTTTCTTT. Its translation: CASSEALGQGRPEAFF.

This clone was counted many times. The chain uses TRBV7-2 and TRBJ1-1, with TRBD1 as a possible D gene (6 bases). V gave up 5 bases and J gave up 0 bases, with 7 bases separating them. Germline V lookup: CDR1 SGHTA, CDR2 FQGNSA. The CDR3 length is 13 residues. The DNA for the CDR3 is TGTGCCAGCAGCGGGGGCTTGAACACTGAAGCTTTCTTT. Amino acid sequence: CASSGGLNTEAFF.

The genes are TRBV7-3 and TRBJ2-7; 10 nucleotides match TRBD2. In germline, CDR1 is SGHTA, CDR2 FQGTGA. The CDR3 consists of 15 residues. The V and J ends lost 5 bases and 6 bases, in that order; junction bases with no gene match: 10. CDR3 DNA sequence: TGTGCCAGCAGCCCTAGCGGGAGTGTCACTGGCGAGCAGTACTTC. As protein: CASSPSGSVTGEQYF.

The chain carries TRBV11-1 and TRBJ2-7; 10 bases are shared with TRBD2. Germline assignment: CDR1 SGHAT and CDR2 FQDESV (reference sequence). This CDR3 has 15 residues. Trimming took 1 base from V and 3 from J; bases not matched to a gene: 3. The CDR3 loop reads CASSLGLAGGYEQYF. In nucleotides, the CDR3 is TGTGCCAGCAGCTTAGGTTTAGCGGGAGGCTACGAGCAGTACTTC.